A single sample is the source of the 6 T cell receptor beta chains below, sequenced in a study of blood T cell repertoires in COVID-19. TCRdb's copy holds only in-frame clones and misses some; the assay was immunoSEQ multiplex PCR. The sample has some 200,000 clones, 65% to 85% seen once. The source material was peripheral blood. These receptor sequences come from a human donor in a cohort sampled during active COVID-19.

This clone has just one count. The chain links TRBV7-9 to TRBJ1-2, with TRBD1 matching over 9 bases. V shed 3 bases and J 4 bases; nucleotides not matched to a gene: 9. Germline lookup yields CDR1 SEHNR and CDR2 FQNEAQ (reference sequence). The CDR3 totals 16 residues. The CDR3: CASSFSQGARGYGYTF. The DNA for the CDR3 is TGTGCCAGCAGCTTCTCACAGGGGGCGCGGGGCTATGGCTACACCTTC. Supplemented by reference TRBV7-9 and TRBJ1-2, the full variable domain reads DTGVSQNPRHKITKRGQNVTFRCDPISEHNRLYWYRQTLGQGPEFLTYFQNEAQLEKSRLLSDRFSAERPKGSFSTLEIQRTEQGDSAMYLCASSFSQGARGYGYTFGSGTRLTVV.

J is TRBJ2-1 and V is TRBV7-8; TRBD2 matches 13 bases. V shed 6 bases and J 7 bases; nucleotides not matched to a gene: 3. The CDR3 is 14 amino acids. CDR1 SGHVS and CDR2 FQNEAQ come from the germline V gene. The CDR3 DNA follows: TGTGCCAGCAGGGGGACTAGCGGGATTAATGAGCAGTTCTTC. Protein sequence: CASRGTSGINEQFF.

V is TRBV19 and J is TRBJ2-2, with TRBD1 as a possible D gene (6 bases). CDR3 length: 14 residues. Trimming cost V 6 bases and J 5 bases, with 13 bases left between them. CDR1 and CDR2 (germline): LNHDA, SQIVND (reference sequence). CDR3 sequence: CASRLTGKTGELFF. The DNA of the CDR3 is TGTGCCAGTAGGCTAACAGGGAAGACCGGGGAGCTGTTTTTT.

J is TRBJ2-5 and V is TRBV10-3, with TRBD2 matching 12 bases. J gave up 4 bases and V 7 bases, and 7 bases lay outside the gene matches. The CDR3 has 15 amino acids. Germline V lookup: CDR1 ENHRY, CDR2 SYGVKD. The CDR3 nucleotides are TGTGCCATCAAACCGGGACTAGCGGGTTCAGAGACCCAGTACTTC. It encodes CAIKPGLAGSETQYF.

In this sample, this clone turned up once. V and J are TRBV6-6 and TRBJ1-6, with TRBD1 identical over 7 bases. The junction had 10 bases not matched to a gene; V was cut back by 7 bases and J by 13 bases. Per the germline V gene, CDR1 is MNHNY and CDR2 is SVGAGI (reference sequence). This CDR3 region has 13 residues. CDR3 sequence reads: CASTWQGVDPLHF. The DNA for the CDR3 is TGTGCCAGCACTTGGCAGGGGGTCGATCCCCTCCACTTT.

The chain uses TRBV27 and TRBJ2-7, with D unresolved. The length of the CDR3 is 16 residues. V was shortened by 4 bases and J by 2 bases, with 18 bases between the two germline ends. Per germline, CDR1 MNHEY and CDR2 SMNVEV (reference sequence). The CDR3 DNA reads TGTGCCAGCAGTTGGAGTGGCTATACTGCCACCTACGAGCAGTACTTC. It specifies CASSWSGYTATYEQYF.